Below, 26 T cell receptor beta chains from the same sample are listed, as sequenced in a study of read filtering for tumor transcriptome and immune sequencing. The library was built from approximately 400 ng RNA with molecular barcoded adaptors for alpha/delta and beta/gamma chains. TCRdb processed the reads anew with MiXCR; each CDR3 protein has one entry. The profile shows under 60,000 distinct CDR3 sequences, roughly 19% of them singletons. Sequencing input: a population of CD138-negative cells sorted from bone marrow. The receptors originated from a donor aged 40 or over with multiple myeloma.

This clonotype was recorded at least ten times. This chain links TRBV6-2 or TRBV6-3 with TRBJ2-5; 14 bases are shared with TRBD2. The CDR3 spans 15 residues. Germline loops: CDR1 MNHEY, CDR2 SVGEGT. Trimming cost V 5 bases and J 8 bases; bases outside gene matches: 7. The CDR3 sequence: CASSQGGLAGATQYF. Here the CDR3 DNA reads TGTGCCAGCAGTCAGGGGGGACTAGCGGGAGCCACCCAGTACTTC.

This clonotype was observed at least ten times. CDR3 DNA: TGTGCCAGCAGCCCTGGACTGCGGGAAGATACGCAGTATTTT. Translated, it gives CASSPGLREDTQYF. This chain uses TRBV7-2 with TRBJ2-3; D might be TRBD2 (6 bases). Germline V gene lookup returns CDR1 SGHTA and CDR2 FQGNSA. The CDR3 consists of 14 residues. Trimming stripped 5 bases from V and 5 bases from J, with 14 bases between. The entire variable domain, with the rest obtained from reference TRBV7-2 and TRBJ2-3, is as follows: GAGVSQSPSNKVTEKGKDVELRCDPISGHTALYWYRQSLGQGLEFLIYFQGNSAPDKSGLPSDRFSAERTGGSVSTLTIQRTQQEDSAVYLCASSPGLREDTQYFGPGTRLTVL.

This clonotype came up many times. V is TRBV20-1 and J is TRBJ1-1, with TRBD1 identical over 7 bases. Germline V gene lookup returns CDR1 DFQATT and CDR2 SNEGSKA (reference sequence). V was clipped by 1 base and J by 1 base; unmatched bases: 6. The length of the CDR3 is 15 residues. CDR3 sequence: CSARGQTGQNTEAFF. CDR3 nucleotides: TGCAGTGCTAGAGGCCAGACAGGGCAGAACACTGAAGCTTTCTTT.

On this clonotype: This may be a read error: a much more frequent sequence differs by one nucleotide. The V call is TRBV5-1, the J call TRBJ2-7; D might be TRBD1 (6 bases). The end of the DNA aligns better with TRBJ2-1, so the J call may be wrong. Germline assignment: CDR1 SGHRS and CDR2 YFSETQ. The CDR3 length is 14 residues. The CDR3 nucleotides are TGCGCCAGCAGCCCCCTGACAGGCGGCTACGAGCAGTTCTTC. Its protein is CASSPLTGGYEQFF.

This clonotype was recorded many times. The chain is built from TRBV5-1 and TRBJ2-1, with a tentative D call TRBD1 (6 bases). This CDR3 has 15 residues. V lost 3 bases and J 0 bases, leaving 10 bases between the germline ends. Germline values: CDR1 SGHRS, CDR2 YFSETQ. DNA of the CDR3: TGCGCCAGCAGCTCGGACAGCCGCTCCTACAATGAGCAGTTCTTC. Protein sequence: CASSSDSRSYNEQFF.

The rearrangement links TRBV12-3 or TRBV12-4 to TRBJ1-1; D gene ambiguous. The CDR3 is 16 residues long. V dropped 0 bases and J dropped 1 base, with 12 bases sitting between them. In DNA form, the CDR3 reads TGTGCCAGCAGTTTAGCGAGGTACGAGGGGAACACTGAAGCTTTCTTT. It specifies CASSLARYEGNTEAFF.

This clonotype has a single count. The V gene is TRBV6-1, the J gene TRBJ2-1; 7 bases align to TRBD2. Per the germline V gene, CDR1 is MNHNS and CDR2 is SASEGT. With V trimmed by 6 bases and J by 9 bases, 14 bases remained unmatched. The CDR3 is made up of 15 amino acids. CDR3 coding DNA: TGTGCCAGCAGCGAACAGGCGGGAGTAACGAGTGAGCAGTTCTTC. This gives the protein CASSEQAGVTSEQFF.

The V gene is TRBV29-1, the J gene TRBJ2-7, with D possibly being TRBD2 (5 bases). The germline CDR1 and CDR2 sequences are SQVTM and ANQGSEA. The CDR3 runs to 15 residues. The V and J ends lost 2 bases and 2 bases respectively, with 16 bases between them. The CDR3: CSVEFATAGPYEQYF. The CDR3 bases are TGCAGCGTTGAATTCGCGACCGCGGGTCCCTACGAGCAGTACTTC.

The CDR3 loop reads CACIFPGRGEQFF. In nucleotides, the CDR3 is TGTGCCTGCATTTTTCCCGGACGAGGTGAGCAGTTCTTC. This sequence joins TRBV27 and TRBJ2-1; D is ambiguous. The CDR3 totals 13 residues. Trimming cost V 11 bases and J 9 bases, with 20 bases left between them. Germline CDR1 reads MNHEY; CDR2 reads SMNVEV (reference sequence).

CDR3 sequence: CSAHAMAEQYF. DNA for the CDR3: TGCAGTGCCCACGCAATGGCGGAGCAGTACTTC. This sequence joins TRBV20-1 and TRBJ2-7, with no clear D. The CDR3 is 11 residues long. Per germline, CDR1 DFQATT and CDR2 SNEGSKA (reference sequence). With 6 bases removed from V and 7 bases from J, the gap between germline ends came to 13 bases.

The chain recombines TRBV19 with TRBJ1-5, with no clear D. CDR3 length: 14 residues. The germline gives CDR1 LNHDA, CDR2 SQIVND (reference sequence). V lost 6 bases and J lost 0, with 9 bases in between. The CDR3 loop reads CASRQVNSNQPQHF. CDR3 nucleotide sequence: TGTGCCAGTAGGCAGGTTAATAGCAATCAGCCCCAGCATTTT.

This clonotype was detected ten times or more. In DNA form, the CDR3 reads TGTGCCAGCAGCCCCCTAGCGGGAGGGCCCCGCGAGTACTTC. The encoded protein is CASSPLAGGPREYF. V usage is TRBV6-5 and J usage is TRBJ2-7, with 12 bases identical to TRBD2. Germline V gives CDR1 MNHEY, CDR2 SVGAGI. With 6 bases clipped from V and 11 bases from J, the junction kept 11 bases outside the gene matches. The CDR3 is made up of 14 amino acids.

The J gene is TRBJ2-6, the V gene TRBV4-3; TRBD1 aligns across 7 bases. The junction had 18 bases not matched to a gene; V was cut back by 2 bases and J by 2 bases. The CDR3 runs 21 residues. Germline V gene lookup returns CDR1 LGHNA and CDR2 YSLEER. CDR3 in DNA: TGCGCCAGCAGCCAACGCCGCCCGACAGGGAGAGGTTTCCCTGGGGCCAACGTCCTGACTTTC. It is translated as CASSQRRPTGRGFPGANVLTF.

The DNA for the CDR3 is TGTGCCAGCAGCCAAGATCCGGGAAAAGCTTTCTTT. Encoded protein: CASSQDPGKAFF. The chain has TRBV3-1 and TRBJ1-1, with D unclear. The ends were cut back, 0 bases at V and 9 bases at J, with 8 bases in the middle. Germline CDR1 LGHDT, CDR2 YNNKEL (reference sequence). CDR3 length: 12 amino acids.

This clonotype showed up many times. The chain combines TRBV5-6 with TRBJ2-1, with D unclear. The CDR3 is 15 residues long. V was pared by 0 bases and J by 2 bases, with 9 bases between. Per the germline V gene, CDR1 is SGHDT and CDR2 is YYEEEE. CDR3 loop: CASSLGAITYNEQFF. The CDR3 nucleotides read TGTGCCAGCAGCTTGGGGGCGATCACCTACAATGAGCAGTTCTTC. Variable domain in full (rest from reference TRBV5-6 and TRBJ2-1): DAGVTQSPTHLIKTRGQQVTLRCSPKSGHDTVSWYQQALGQGPQFIFQYYEEEERQRGNFPDRFSGHQFPNYSSELNVNALLLGDSALYLCASSLGAITYNEQFFGPGTRLTVL.

In this sample, this clonotype turned up many times. The chain combines TRBV28 with TRBJ2-3, with D tentatively TRBD1 (5 bases). V shed 2 bases and J shed 6 bases, with 18 bases lying between them. The germline V gene encodes CDR1 MDHEN and CDR2 SYDVKM. The CDR3 runs 16 residues. DNA of the CDR3: TGTGCCAGCAGTTTAAGTTCTAGGGGTTATTTGGATACGCAGTATTTT. Amino acid sequence: CASSLSSRGYLDTQYF.

This clonotype came up a few times. The chain combines TRBV6-5 with TRBJ2-2, with 16 bases fitting TRBD2. J was trimmed by 3 bases and V by 7 bases; bases with no gene match: 8. The CDR3 has 18 amino acids. The germline V gene has CDR1 MNHEY and CDR2 SVGAGI. The CDR3 is CASNSGLAGGPHTGELFF. As DNA, the CDR3 is TGTGCCAGCAACTCGGGACTAGCGGGAGGGCCCCACACCGGGGAGCTGTTTTTT.

In this sample, this clonotype turned up once. This may stem from a read error, because a much larger clone lies one nucleotide away. This chain uses TRBV6-2 or TRBV6-3 with TRBJ1-2, with D unresolved. The CDR3 is 14 amino acids. V lost 7 bases and J lost 2, with 14 bases in between. In germline, CDR1 is MNHEY, CDR2 SVGEGT. CDR3 amino acids: CASTQQYWNYGYTF. CDR3 DNA: TGTGCCAGCACCCAGCAGTATTGGAACTATGGCTACACCTTC.

This clonotype occurred many times. The chain is built from TRBV5-1 and TRBJ2-5; 7 nucleotides align to TRBD2. The V gene end was trimmed by 1 base and the J gene end by 4 bases; junction bases not matched to a gene: 7. The CDR3 has 15 residues. Germline CDR1 reads SGHRS; CDR2 reads YFSETQ. CDR3 in DNA: TGCGCCAGCAGCTTGCCCGAAGGGAGGGGAGAGACCCAGTACTTC. Its protein product is CASSLPEGRGETQYF.

This clonotype was recorded many times. The CDR3 protein is CASLTAGLNTGELFF. The CDR3 coding sequence is TGTGCCAGCCTGACAGCCGGACTTAACACCGGGGAGCTGTTTTTT. The chain joins TRBV28 to TRBJ2-2; D may match TRBD1 or TRBD2 (5 bases each). CDR1 and CDR2 (germline): MDHEN, SYDVKM. This CDR3 spans 15 amino acids. With 8 bases removed from V and 2 bases from J, the gap between germline ends came to 15 bases.

The sample holds many counts of this clonotype. This chain links TRBV29-1 with TRBJ2-7, with a weak D call TRBD1 (6 bases). V gave up 6 bases and J gave up 5 bases, with 14 bases separating them. In germline, CDR1 is SQVTM, CDR2 ANQGSEA. This CDR3 spans 12 amino acids. The CDR3 here is CSVGALRDEQYF. The CDR3 DNA sequence: TGCAGCGTGGGGGCCCTGAGGGACGAGCAGTACTTC.

In this sample, this clonotype is medium-sized. The chain employs TRBV7-2 and TRBJ2-1, with D hard to call. This CDR3 is 15 amino acids long. CDR1 and CDR2 from the germline V gene are SGHTA and FQGNSA. V lost 5 bases and J lost 4, with 15 bases in between. This chain's CDR3 is CASSIPDGLYNEQFF. The CDR3 bases are TGTGCCAGCAGCATCCCGGACGGATTATACAATGAGCAGTTCTTC.

This clonotype was recorded many times. The genes are TRBV6-5 and TRBJ2-7; D gene ambiguous. Trimming removed 2 bases at V and 4 bases at J, with 9 bases between. CDR1 and CDR2 (germline): MNHEY, SVGAGI. This CDR3 is built from 13 residues. CDR3 residues: CASSYHAGYEQYF. The CDR3 nucleotides are TGTGCCAGCAGTTACCATGCAGGATACGAGCAGTACTTC.

There are a few counts of this clonotype. The CDR3 DNA sequence: TGTGCCAGTACCCCCTCCGGGACAGGGGCCTACGAGCAGTACTTC. Translation: CASTPSGTGAYEQYF. This chain links TRBV19 with TRBJ2-7; 10 nucleotides match TRBD1. V lost 7 bases to trimming and J lost 2 bases; unmatched junction nucleotides: 8. The CDR3 runs 15 residues. CDR1 and CDR2 from the germline V gene are LNHDA and SQIVND (reference sequence).

This clonotype was detected many times. V usage is TRBV4-2 and J usage is TRBJ2-3; maybe TRBD1 (6 bases). The CDR3 runs 18 residues. CDR1 LGHNA and CDR2 YNFKEQ come from the germline V gene. V was pared by 1 base and J by 2 bases, with 19 bases between. CDR3: CASSQVQGGIGTTDTQYF. In DNA, the CDR3 is TGTGCCAGCAGCCAAGTCCAAGGGGGAATCGGGACCACAGATACGCAGTATTTT.

The V gene is TRBV30, the J gene TRBJ1-4, with D tentatively TRBD1 (5 bases). Germline V lookup: CDR1 GTSNPN, CDR2 SVGIG (reference sequence). The V and J ends lost 3 bases and 4 bases respectively, with 9 bases between them. The CDR3 consists of 13 residues. In nucleotides, the CDR3 is TGTGCCTGGAGGGGGGGAAGTAATGAAAAACTGTTTTTT. Amino acid sequence: CAWRGGSNEKLFF.